The 29 T cell receptor beta chains below were found in one sample sequenced in a study of metastatic and nonmetastatic thyroid tumors. Treatment of any kind had been given to no patient before thyroid surgery. TCRdb re-called the PCR reads with MiXCR. The sample carries some 27,000 clones, 20% to 30% recorded once. Material for sequencing was blood. These receptors all stem from a female donor with papillary thyroid cancer or a benign thyroid nodule (not recorded which). Some clones in this sample may be carry-over from other donors' samples.

Ten or more counts support this clone. The chain uses TRBV2 and TRBJ2-3; D unresolved. V shed 5 bases and J shed 0 bases, with 3 bases lying between them. The CDR3 has 12 residues. The germline V gene has CDR1 SNHLY and CDR2 FYNNEI. In DNA form, the CDR3 reads TGTGCCAGCAGTTACAGCACAGATACGCAGTATTTT. It translates to CASSYSTDTQYF.

This clone has at least ten counts. This chain links TRBV15 with TRBJ1-1; 9 bases align to TRBD1. Germline trimming cut 4 bases from V and 4 bases from J; bases unmatched to any gene: 7. CDR3 length: 15 amino acids. Germline V gene sequence: CDR1 LNHNV, CDR2 YYDKDF (reference sequence). In DNA, the CDR3 is TGTGCCACCAGCAAGCCGGGACAGGGTGTCACTGAAGCTTTCTTT. It translates to CATSKPGQGVTEAFF.

This clone was observed many times. The chain employs TRBV7-9 and TRBJ2-3; TRBD1 matches 9 bases. V was clipped by 1 base and J by 4 bases; unmatched bases: 0. CDR1 is SEHNR and CDR2 is FQNEAQ in the germline V gene (reference sequence). This CDR3 spans 14 amino acids. The CDR3 is CASSLGQGADTQYF. CDR3 DNA sequence: TGTGCCAGCAGCTTAGGACAGGGGGCAGATACGCAGTATTTT.

V gene TRBV20-1 combines with J gene TRBJ2-5; 7 positions agree with TRBD1. CDR1 is DFQATT and CDR2 is SNEGSKA in the germline V gene (reference sequence). After removal of 0 bases from V and 3 bases from J, the junction contained 13 bases not matched to a gene. The CDR3 is 17 residues long. The CDR3, as DNA: TGCAGTGCTAGAGATCGGGGAGACAGGGTGGGAGAAGAGACCCAGTACTTC. Protein: CSARDRGDRVGEETQYF.

This clone appeared a few times. The chain carries TRBV6-1 and TRBJ1-1; 9 bases fit TRBD1. Germline CDR1 and CDR2: MNHNS and SASEGT. This CDR3 is 14 amino acids long. V gave up 6 bases and J gave up 4 bases; unmatched junction bases: 6. This CDR3 reads CASRKGQGGTEAFF. The CDR3 region has the DNA TGTGCCAGCAGGAAGGGACAGGGCGGCACTGAAGCTTTCTTT.

V gene TRBV10-3 combines with J gene TRBJ1-2; D gene ambiguous. Trimming cost V 0 bases and J 10 bases, with 18 bases left between them. In germline, CDR1 is ENHRY, CDR2 SYGVKD. The CDR3 length is 15 residues. The CDR3 nucleotides are TGTGCCATCAGTGAGTCAGGGCGCCTCGGCTCTGTCTACACCTTC. This translates into CAISESGRLGSVYTF.

This clone was seen many times. V usage is TRBV4-1 and J usage is TRBJ2-2; 9 bases line up with TRBD2. CDR3 length: 18 amino acids. The germline V gene encodes CDR1 MGHRA and CDR2 YSYEKL. Trimming at V came to 1 base and at J to 7 bases, leaving 13 bases not matched to a gene. CDR3 bases: TGCGCCAGCAGCCAAGCCCTCGGCGCGGGAGGGCTTATCGGGGAGCTGTTTTTT. This codes for CASSQALGAGGLIGELFF.

This clone was seen a handful of times. One end of the junction fails to match germline, which may point to a read error. The genes are TRBV27 and TRBJ2-7; no definite D call. Per the germline V gene, CDR1 is MNHEY and CDR2 is SMNVEV (reference sequence). The CDR3 has 16 amino acids. CDR3 loop: CASSLHPTSEIHEQYF. The CDR3 region has the DNA TGTGCCAGCAGTTTGCACCCGACGTCGGAGATCCACGAGCAATACTTC.

The chain recombines TRBV5-1 with TRBJ1-2; TRBD1 matches 7 bases. Trimming at V came to 4 bases and at J to 6 bases, leaving 6 bases not matched to a gene. Germline-derived CDR1 and CDR2 are SGHRS and YFSETQ. The CDR3 has 13 residues. CDR3 bases: TGCGCCAGCAGCCAGACAGGGAGGGATGGCTACACCTTC. Protein product: CASSQTGRDGYTF.

The sample holds many counts of this clone. The chain combines TRBV30 with TRBJ1-5; D ambiguous. Trimming pared 0 bases from V and 4 bases from J, leaving 7 bases between. Germline assignment: CDR1 GTSNPN and CDR2 SVGIG (reference sequence). The CDR3 has 13 residues. The CDR3 loop reads CAWSVRENQPQHF. The CDR3, as DNA: TGTGCCTGGAGTGTCCGGGAGAATCAGCCCCAGCATTTT.

This clone was recorded at least ten times. The rearrangement uses TRBV3-1 and TRBJ2-7; D ambiguous. The CDR3 spans 11 residues. V was clipped by 7 bases and J by 2 bases, with 6 bases between them. CDR1 and CDR2 from the germline V gene are LGHDT and YNNKEL (reference sequence). The CDR3 DNA sequence: TGTGCCAGCAATCCGACCTACGAGCAGTACTTC. Its protein is CASNPTYEQYF.

The J gene is TRBJ1-1, the V gene TRBV18; D uncertain. CDR3 length: 15 amino acids. V was clipped by 3 bases and J by 1 base, with 12 bases between them. The germline CDR1 and CDR2 sequences are KGHSH and LQKENI. CDR3 loop: CASSPLKVSNTEAFF. CDR3 nucleotides: TGTGCCAGCTCACCTCTAAAGGTATCGAACACTGAAGCTTTCTTT.

There are many counts of this clone. This sequence joins TRBV30 and TRBJ1-2; no clear D gene. The germline CDR1 and CDR2 sequences are GTSNPN and SVGIG (reference sequence). V was pared by 7 bases and J by 3 bases, with 9 bases between. This CDR3 comprises 11 residues. The CDR3 bases are TGTGCCTTGAGGGTGGACTATGGCTACACCTTC. Its protein product is CALRVDYGYTF.

This clone was picked up many times. CDR3: CASTPGRRVNEQFF. For the CDR3, the DNA is TGCGCCAGCACGCCGGGACGAAGGGTTAATGAGCAGTTCTTC. J is TRBJ2-1 and V is TRBV5-1, with D perhaps assigned TRBD1 or TRBD2 (5 bases each). There are 14 residues in the CDR3. Per germline, CDR1 SGHRS and CDR2 YFSETQ. V gave up 6 bases and J gave up 7 bases, with 17 bases separating them.

This clone showed up many times. J is TRBJ2-7 and V is TRBV3-1; 9 bases agree with TRBD1. Unmatched junction bases numbered 13, after V lost 1 base and J lost 6 bases. Germline CDR1 LGHDT, CDR2 YNNKEL (reference sequence). The CDR3 is made up of 17 amino acids. This CDR3 reads CASSQGTFRDRAVEQYF. In DNA form, the CDR3 reads TGTGCCAGCAGCCAAGGAACTTTCAGGGACAGGGCGGTCGAGCAGTACTTC.

Ten or more counts support this clone. The rearrangement links TRBV20-1 to TRBJ2-3; TRBD2 aligns across 9 bases. The CDR3 loop spans 18 amino acids. The V segment lost 0 bases and the J segment 2 bases; nucleotides outside the gene matches: 12. Germline V lookup: CDR1 DFQATT, CDR2 SNEGSKA (reference sequence). The CDR3 nucleotides are TGCAGTGCTAGAGATGGAGGAGTGCTAGCGGGAATCACAGATACGCAGTATTTT. Translated: CSARDGGVLAGITDTQYF.

Only a few counts were recorded for this clone. Its ends do not fully match the called genes, so a read error is possible. The chain employs TRBV12-3 or TRBV12-4 and TRBJ2-3, with a possible D match to TRBD2 (6 bases). The CDR3 totals 13 residues. CDR3 in DNA: TGTGCCAGTACCACGGTGATGCGGGGTACGAAGTATTTT. It codes for CASTTVMRGTKYF.

J is TRBJ1-1 and V is TRBV30; D is undetermined. The germline gives CDR1 GTSNPN, CDR2 SVGIG (reference sequence). The CDR3 extends over 13 amino acids. The V gene lost 3 bases and the J gene lost 6 bases, with 14 bases spanning the gap. Written as DNA, the CDR3 is TGTGCCTGGAGCCTAGCCTGGGCCGCTGAAGCTTTCTTT. Translation gives CAWSLAWAAEAFF.

Many counts were recorded for this clone. This chain uses TRBV5-1 with TRBJ2-3, with TRBD1 matching over 7 bases. CDR3 size: 16 residues. CDR1 is SGHRS, CDR2 YFSETQ, per germline. V shed 2 bases, J shed 2 bases, and the junction held 8 bases outside the gene matches. The CDR3 region is CASSFARDSNTDTQYF. For the CDR3, the DNA is TGCGCCAGCAGCTTCGCCCGGGACAGCAACACAGATACGCAGTATTTT.

This clone was seen at least ten times. The chain couples TRBV7-9 to TRBJ2-5, with no clear D. Germline V gene data show CDR1 as SEHNR and CDR2 as FQNEAQ (reference sequence). With 5 bases removed from V and 0 bases from J, the gap between germline ends came to 16 bases. This CDR3 has 16 amino acids. As DNA, the CDR3 is TGTGCCAGCAGCCCGACCGGGCAGCTTAACCAAGAGACCCAGTACTTC. This translates into CASSPTGQLNQETQYF. Supplemented by reference TRBV7-9 and TRBJ2-5, the full variable domain reads DTGVSQNPRHKITKRGQNVTFRCDPISEHNRLYWYRQTLGQGPEFLTYFQNEAQLEKSRLLSDRFSAERPKGSFSTLEIQRTEQGDSAMYLCASSPTGQLNQETQYFGPGTRLLVL.

There are many counts of this clone. The J gene is TRBJ2-1, the V gene TRBV6-1; 10 bases line up with TRBD1. This CDR3 is 16 amino acids long. CDR1 MNHNS and CDR2 SASEGT come from the germline V gene. V dropped 6 bases and J dropped 5; count of bases not matched to a gene: 10. The CDR3 sequence: CASRPRQGATHNEQFF. The CDR3 DNA sequence: TGTGCCAGCAGACCGAGACAGGGGGCGACCCACAATGAGCAGTTCTTC.

This clone has only one observation. The V gene is TRBV7-3, the J gene TRBJ1-1; 7 nucleotides agree with TRBD1. The length of the CDR3 is 16 residues. The V gene end was trimmed by 2 bases and the J gene end by 1 base; junction bases not matched to a gene: 7. Germline CDR1 and CDR2: SGHTA and FQGTGA. This CDR3 is CASSLRRQGGNTEAFF. Written as DNA, the CDR3 is TGTGCCAGCAGCTTACGACGACAGGGAGGGAACACTGAAGCTTTCTTT.

Within the sample, this clone is medium-sized. The J gene is TRBJ2-7, the V gene TRBV20-1; 13 nucleotides agree with TRBD2. The V gene end was trimmed by 2 bases and the J gene end by 6 bases; junction bases not matched to a gene: 13. From germline, CDR1 is DFQATT and CDR2 SNEGSKA (reference sequence). The CDR3 contains 17 residues. This CDR3 is CSARLGLAGEGGGEQYF. CDR3 sequence (DNA): TGCAGTGCTAGACTCGGACTAGCGGGAGAAGGCGGGGGCGAGCAGTACTTC.

For the CDR3, the DNA is TGCGCCAGCAGCTTTACTATCGTGGGGACAAACATTCAGTACTTC. This sequence encodes CASSFTIVGTNIQYF. V is TRBV5-1 and J is TRBJ2-4; tentatively, D is TRBD1 or TRBD2 (5 bases each). Germline CDR1 SGHRS, CDR2 YFSETQ. CDR3 length: 15 residues. V lost 2 bases, J lost 6 bases, and 15 bases lay in between.

Worth noting for this clone: Just one base apart from a much larger clone, this may be a read error. The chain employs TRBV6-1 and TRBJ2-5; D possibly corresponds to TRBD1 (7 bases). Germline values: CDR1 MNHNS, CDR2 SASEGT. This CDR3 region has 18 residues. The CDR3 protein is CASSESGRGGPRQETQYF. The CDR3 DNA sequence: TGTGCTAGCAGTGAATCCGGGAGAGGGGGCCCTAGACAAGAGACCCAGTACTTC.

Regarding this clone: Since no conserved phenylalanine or tryptophan closes the CDR3, a read error is the likely cause. Because the CDR3's place on the DNA is in doubt, the DNA is left out and the CDR3 is given as listed by TCRdb. This sequence joins TRBV28 and TRBJ1-2; the DNA was not compared with TRBD1, the D call given in the table. CDR1 is MDHEN, CDR2 SYDVKM, per germline. The CDR3 is 10 amino acids in total, end residues counted. The CDR3 loop is CASSTNGGPS.

This clone was counted at least ten times. The rearrangement joins TRBV5-1 to TRBJ2-2; 8 bases align to TRBD1. This CDR3 spans 14 amino acids. V lost 4 bases to trimming and J lost 6 bases; unmatched junction nucleotides: 5. CDR1 is SGHRS and CDR2 is YFSETQ in the germline V gene. CDR3 residues: CASSRGQVPGELFF. The CDR3 DNA reads TGCGCCAGCAGCAGGGGACAGGTCCCCGGGGAGCTGTTTTTT.

This clone was recorded a few times. The chain has TRBV7-2 and TRBJ1-3, with TRBD1 matching over 7 bases. The CDR3 runs 15 residues. Germline V gene lookup returns CDR1 SGHTA and CDR2 FQGNSA. J gave up 4 bases and V 1 base, and 4 bases lay outside the gene matches. The DNA for the CDR3 is TGTGCCAGCAGCTTAGGACCACAGGGGGGAAACACCATATATTTT. Residues: CASSLGPQGGNTIYF. The variable domain in full, with the rest retrieved from reference TRBV7-2 and TRBJ1-3, is GAGVSQSPSNKVTEKGKDVELRCDPISGHTALYWYRQSLGQGLEFLIYFQGNSAPDKSGLPSDRFSAERTGGSVSTLTIQRTQQEDSAVYLCASSLGPQGGNTIYFGEGSWLTVV.

Points on this clone: At one end, the junction sequence differs from germline, possibly due to a read error. The J gene is TRBJ2-1, the V gene TRBV7-6; the match to TRBD2 covers 12 bases. The CDR3 is 17 residues long. Germline loops: CDR1 SGHVS, CDR2 FNYEAQ. This chain's CDR3 is CASSLVAPTSGSDEQVF. CDR3 sequence (DNA): TGTGCCAGCAGCTTAGTTGCCCCGACTAGCGGGAGTGATGAGCAGGTCTTC.